The rows below give T cell receptor beta chains drawn from one sample of a study of human thymus T cells. The data were produced by immunoSEQ multiplex PCR, yet TCRdb's version contains in-frame clones alone and is incomplete. The sample lists roughly 120,000 clones; around 94% were seen once. Material for sequencing was thymus tissue. The source of these receptors is a boy younger than two with a congenital heart defect but otherwise immunologically healthy. The CDR3 runs from the conserved cysteine through the conserved F or W. D genes are given only for firm matches. The listing skips clone size in some rows; elsewhere it reads once, few, many or a size class.

>TRBJ2-5|TRBD2|-|TRBV11-2|15
CASSFLGLAIETQYF
TGTGCCAGCAGTTTCCTGGGACTAGCTATCGAGACCCAGTACTTC
>TRBJ1-1|-|-|TRBV5-4|14
CASSLGVVDTEAFF
TGTGCCAGCAGCTTGGGGGTCGTGGACACTGAAGCTTTCTTT
>TRBJ2-5|TRBD2|-|TRBV28|16
CASSPGLAGDQETQYF
TGTGCCAGCAGTCCCGGACTAGCGGGGGACCAAGAGACCCAGTACTTC
>TRBJ1-2|-|once|TRBV5-6|15
CASSLGRDRSYGYTF
TGTGCCAGCAGCTTGGGCCGGGACCGATCCTATGGCTACACCTTC
>TRBJ2-7|-|-|TRBV2|12
CASTGQRCEQYF
TGTGCCAGCACCGGGCAGAGGTGCGAGCAGTACTTC
>TRBJ1-5|-|-|TRBV15|14
CATSPGRSNQPQHF
TGTGCCACCAGTCCCGGACGGAGCAATCAGCCCCAGCATTTT
>TRBJ2-7|TRBD1|-|TRBV18|15
CASSLGQGARNEQYF
TGTGCCAGCTCTCTAGGACAGGGGGCGCGGAACGAGCAGTACTTC
>TRBJ1-3|-|-|TRBV27|14
CASSLSGAGNTIYF
TGTGCCAGCAGTTTATCTGGGGCTGGAAACACCATATATTTT
>TRBJ1-6|-|-|TRBV19|14
CATQGRPRDSPLHF
TGTGCCACCCAGGGACGCCCCCGGGATTCACCCCTCCACTTT
>TRBJ1-2|-|once|TRBV28|14
CASSLYSGGPGYTF
TGTGCCAGCAGTTTATACTCTGGGGGGCCTGGCTACACCTTC
>TRBJ2-5|TRBD1|-|TRBV6-1|18
CASSERTGRRGSQETQYF
TGTGCCAGCAGTGAACGGACAGGGCGACGGGGTTCCCAAGAGACCCAGTACTTC
>TRBJ2-1|-|-|TRBV5-1|17
CASSSLATSSSGDEQFF
TGCGCCAGCAGCTCATTGGCAACATCCTCGTCGGGCGATGAGCAGTTCTTC